These 26 T cell receptor beta chains were all obtained from the same sample, sequenced in a study of blood T cell repertoires in COVID-19. Method: immunoSEQ multiplex PCR; TCRdb's copy keeps in-frame clones and lacks some. The sample comprises 150,000 or so clones, around 84% of which are singletons, and approximately 9.4% rests with the top ten. Sequenced: peripheral blood. The source of these receptors is a woman in her 50s with acute or convalescent COVID-19.

The chain has TRBV28 and TRBJ1-2; D possibly corresponds to TRBD1 (6 bases). V was clipped by 6 bases and J by 4 bases, with 18 bases between them. The CDR3 spans 15 residues. The germline V gene encodes CDR1 MDHEN and CDR2 SYDVKM. CDR3 in amino acids: CASSSPFRGSYGYTF. In DNA, the CDR3 is TGTGCCAGCAGCAGTCCGTTCAGGGGTAGCTATGGCTACACCTTC.

This chain uses TRBV6-5 with TRBJ1-2, with 9 bases fitting TRBD1. The CDR3 is 16 residues long. Trimming took 0 bases from V and 7 from J; bases not matched to a gene: 9. Germline values: CDR1 MNHEY, CDR2 SVGAGI. The CDR3 spells CASSYSTGGFQGGYTF. Written as DNA, the CDR3 is TGTGCCAGCAGTTACTCCACAGGGGGCTTTCAGGGTGGCTACACCTTC.

The chain combines TRBV28 with TRBJ1-1, with D possibly being TRBD1 (5 bases). Trimming removed 5 bases at V and 4 bases at J, with 20 bases between. The CDR3 totals 16 residues. Germline V gives CDR1 MDHEN, CDR2 SYDVKM. The CDR3 protein is CASSQHGGAGSTEAFF. CDR3 DNA: TGTGCCAGCAGTCAACATGGAGGGGCAGGGAGCACTGAAGCTTTCTTT.

V is TRBV5-4 and J is TRBJ2-5, with 8 bases lining up with TRBD2. The germline CDR1 and CDR2 sequences are SGHNT and YYREEE (reference sequence). The CDR3 contains 15 residues. V dropped 1 base and J dropped 7; count of bases not matched to a gene: 9. The CDR3 DNA reads as TGTGCCAGCAGCTTGATATTCGGGACTAGTACGACCCAGTACTTC. It specifies CASSLIFGTSTTQYF.

The chain has TRBV4-3 and TRBJ2-1; possible D gene TRBD2, 5 bases. Germline V gene sequence: CDR1 LGHNA, CDR2 YSLEER. V lost 0 bases and J 6 bases, leaving 9 bases between the germline ends. This CDR3 region has 14 residues. The CDR3: CASSQDILANEQFF. For the CDR3, the DNA is TGCGCCAGCAGCCAAGATATCCTAGCCAATGAGCAGTTCTTC.

V and J are TRBV5-1 and TRBJ1-4, with 7 positions matching TRBD1. There are 16 residues in the CDR3. V dropped 0 bases and J dropped 2; count of bases not matched to a gene: 4. Germline CDR1 SGHRS, CDR2 YFSETQ. In DNA form, the CDR3 reads TGCGCCAGCAGCTTGGGGACAGGCCATACTAATGAAAAACTGTTTTTT. Protein: CASSLGTGHTNEKLFF.

The V and J genes are TRBV28 and TRBJ1-6, with 11 bases fitting TRBD1. Germline CDR1 and CDR2: MDHEN and SYDVKM. The CDR3 runs 16 residues. J lost 7 bases, V lost 4 bases, and 6 bases had no gene match. The CDR3 nucleotides are TGTGCCAGCAGTTCGCTGGGACAGGGGGGGAATTCACCCCTCCACTTT. It yields the protein CASSSLGQGGNSPLHF.

The V call is TRBV9, the J call TRBJ2-1; the match to TRBD2 covers 10 bases. The CDR3 runs to 18 residues. V shed 4 bases and J 2 bases; nucleotides not matched to a gene: 12. Germline CDR1 and CDR2: SGDLS and YYNGEE. The CDR3 is CASSIPGTSELTYNEQFF. The CDR3 DNA reads as TGTGCCAGCAGCATCCCCGGGACTAGCGAACTAACCTACAATGAGCAGTTCTTC.

The chain is built from TRBV24-1 and TRBJ2-3, with TRBD2 as a possible D gene (5 bases). From germline, CDR1 is KGHDR and CDR2 SFDVKD. Trimming shortened V by 9 bases and J by 4 bases, and 13 bases separated the two germline ends. The CDR3 is 13 residues long. DNA of the CDR3: TGTGCCACCTCACGGGAATCGCCAGATACGCAGTATTTT. Its protein is CATSRESPDTQYF.

This clone was observed a single time. CDR3 nucleotide sequence: TGTGCCAGCAGCGTAGGAGTAGCGGGACAAGAGACCCAGTACTTC. Amino acid sequence: CASSVGVAGQETQYF. The chain couples TRBV9 to TRBJ2-5; TRBD2 agrees at 8 bases. V was clipped by 0 bases and J by 2 bases; unmatched bases: 3. There are 15 residues in the CDR3. Germline lookup yields CDR1 SGDLS and CDR2 YYNGEE.

The chain is built from TRBV7-2 and TRBJ1-2; 10 bases align to TRBD1. The CDR3 runs to 17 residues. V was pared by 5 bases and J by 4 bases, with 13 bases of the junction left unmatched. Germline V gene lookup returns CDR1 SGHTA and CDR2 FQGNSA. The CDR3 DNA sequence: TGTGCCAGCAGCCCCGGCGGGGGACAGGGGATTTCCTATGGCTACACCTTC. Translated, it gives CASSPGGGQGISYGYTF.

This chain links TRBV5-1 with TRBJ1-1, with 9 bases aligning to TRBD1. Trimming at V came to 0 bases and at J to 5 bases, leaving 5 bases not matched to a gene. The CDR3 is 15 residues long. The germline V gene encodes CDR1 SGHRS and CDR2 YFSETQ. CDR3 bases: TGCGCCAGCAGCTTGGCACAGGGGGCGGGAACTGAAGCTTTCTTT. Protein sequence: CASSLAQGAGTEAFF.

The chain combines TRBV6-6 with TRBJ2-1, with D possibly being TRBD1 (5 bases). Germline V gives CDR1 MNHNY, CDR2 SVGAGI (reference sequence). This CDR3 is built from 14 residues. The germline V and J ends were trimmed by 7 bases and 2 bases, with 12 bases remaining between them. The CDR3 is CASTPSGTYNEQFF. CDR3 nucleotide sequence: TGTGCCAGCACCCCTTCAGGGACCTACAATGAGCAGTTCTTC.

V usage is TRBV10-2 and J usage is TRBJ2-7; 9 bases agree with TRBD2. J lost 3 bases, V lost 6 bases, and 9 bases had no gene match. The germline CDR1 and CDR2 sequences are WSHSY and SAAADI. The CDR3 extends over 15 amino acids. The CDR3 DNA reads as TGCGCCAGCAGGGTGGCGGGGGGGCCGCTCTACGAGCAGTACTTC. It encodes CASRVAGGPLYEQYF.

This rearrangement joins TRBV6-6 to TRBJ1-2; D ambiguous. The length of the CDR3 is 15 residues. The V end lost 7 bases, the J end lost 1 base, and 16 bases lay between the germline ends. Germline loops: CDR1 MNHNY, CDR2 SVGAGI (reference sequence). The chain's CDR3 is CASISSGGNNYGYTF. The CDR3 DNA sequence: TGTGCCAGCATCTCTTCCGGCGGCAATAACTATGGCTACACCTTC.

The chain carries TRBV2 and TRBJ2-7, with TRBD1 matching 8 bases. The CDR3 totals 14 residues. Germline trimming cut 6 bases from V and 6 bases from J; bases unmatched to any gene: 10. Germline assignment: CDR1 SNHLY and CDR2 FYNNEI. The CDR3 loop is CASRIGQGSFEQYF. CDR3 DNA sequence: TGTGCCAGCAGAATCGGACAGGGTTCGTTCGAGCAGTACTTC.

This clone has a single count. The chain combines TRBV9 with TRBJ1-6; D unresolved. The CDR3 has 16 amino acids. Between the trimmed V and J ends, which lost 3 bases and 7 bases, there was a span of 17 bases. CDR1 SGDLS and CDR2 YYNGEE come from the germline V gene. The CDR3 region has the DNA TGTGCCAGCAGCGGGACCGAGGGCGCGGGGAATTCACCCCTCCACTTT. This codes for CASSGTEGAGNSPLHF.

J is TRBJ1-1 and V is TRBV15; D call uncertain. The CDR3 has 15 amino acids. V lost 0 bases and J 2 bases, leaving 10 bases between the germline ends. The germline V gene encodes CDR1 LNHNV and CDR2 YYDKDF (reference sequence). CDR3 residues: CATSRDLRVNTEAFF. CDR3 coding DNA: TGTGCCACCAGCAGAGATCTCCGGGTAAACACTGAAGCTTTCTTT.

The rearrangement joins TRBV11-2 to TRBJ2-3, with 10 bases that match TRBD2. The CDR3 has 16 amino acids. The germline gives CDR1 SGHAT, CDR2 FQNNGV. V lost 5 bases to trimming and J lost 4 bases; unmatched junction nucleotides: 9. CDR3 nucleotide sequence: TGTGCCAGCAGCCCCCGAGCGGGGGGGCGCGCAGATACGCAGTATTTT. Translated: CASSPRAGGRADTQYF.

The chain recombines TRBV19 with TRBJ2-3, with 9 bases matching TRBD1. CDR3 length equals 13 residues. V lost 8 bases to trimming and J lost 3 bases; unmatched junction nucleotides: 3. CDR1 and CDR2 (germline): LNHDA, SQIVND (reference sequence). CDR3 DNA: TGTGCCAGTCGGGACAGGGCAACAGATACGCAGTATTTT. Translated, it gives CASRDRATDTQYF.

The chain carries TRBV7-9 and TRBJ2-7; 9 nucleotides align to TRBD1. This CDR3 has 15 amino acids. Per germline, CDR1 SEHNR and CDR2 FQNEAQ (reference sequence). V trimming: 2 bases; J trimming: 2 bases; junction bases outside the gene matches: 4. In DNA, the CDR3 is TGTGCCAGCAGCTTATTGGGACAGGGAACCTACGAGCAGTACTTC. It translates to CASSLLGQGTYEQYF.

This chain uses TRBV5-1 with TRBJ2-5; no firm D call. V lost 4 bases to trimming and J lost 2 bases, with 15 bases between them. Germline loops: CDR1 SGHRS, CDR2 YFSETQ. The CDR3 is 15 residues long. The CDR3 loop reads CASSNGGHHQETQYF. DNA for the CDR3: TGCGCCAGCAGCAACGGCGGTCACCATCAAGAGACCCAGTACTTC.

This sequence joins TRBV5-1 and TRBJ1-4, with unresolved D. CDR1 SGHRS and CDR2 YFSETQ come from the germline V gene. CDR3 size: 15 residues. V shed 0 bases and J shed 8 bases, with 14 bases lying between them. This chain's CDR3 is CASSLVGLSQEKLFF. For the CDR3, the DNA is TGCGCCAGCAGCTTGGTCGGGTTGAGCCAGGAAAAACTGTTTTTT.

The gene calls are TRBV10-1 and TRBJ1-2; D call uncertain. The V end was cut by 0 bases, the J end by 8 bases, with 7 bases between. The CDR3 covers 12 residues. Germline V CDR1 and CDR2: WNHNN, SYGVQD (reference sequence). The CDR3 coding sequence is TGCGCCAGCAGTGAGTCGTCGAGAGGCTACACCTTC. Encoded protein: CASSESSRGYTF.

The chain couples TRBV27 to TRBJ1-6, with 9 bases lining up with TRBD1. The CDR3 extends over 15 amino acids. V trimming: 4 bases; J trimming: 5 bases; junction bases outside the gene matches: 3. Per the germline V gene, CDR1 is MNHEY and CDR2 is SMNVEV (reference sequence). The DNA of the CDR3 is TGTGCCAGCAGTTCGGACAGGGGCCATAATTCACCCCTCCACTTT. As protein: CASSSDRGHNSPLHF.

This clone was counted between two and nine times. The chain joins TRBV28 to TRBJ2-7; D possibly corresponds to TRBD1 (5 bases). The CDR3 totals 16 residues. Between the trimmed V and J ends, which lost 6 bases and 3 bases, there was a span of 21 bases. Looked up from germline, CDR1 is MDHEN and CDR2 is SYDVKM. CDR3 amino acids: CASRVQGQGLIYEQYF. In DNA, the CDR3 is TGTGCCAGCAGGGTTCAAGGGCAGGGTCTGATCTACGAGCAGTACTTC.